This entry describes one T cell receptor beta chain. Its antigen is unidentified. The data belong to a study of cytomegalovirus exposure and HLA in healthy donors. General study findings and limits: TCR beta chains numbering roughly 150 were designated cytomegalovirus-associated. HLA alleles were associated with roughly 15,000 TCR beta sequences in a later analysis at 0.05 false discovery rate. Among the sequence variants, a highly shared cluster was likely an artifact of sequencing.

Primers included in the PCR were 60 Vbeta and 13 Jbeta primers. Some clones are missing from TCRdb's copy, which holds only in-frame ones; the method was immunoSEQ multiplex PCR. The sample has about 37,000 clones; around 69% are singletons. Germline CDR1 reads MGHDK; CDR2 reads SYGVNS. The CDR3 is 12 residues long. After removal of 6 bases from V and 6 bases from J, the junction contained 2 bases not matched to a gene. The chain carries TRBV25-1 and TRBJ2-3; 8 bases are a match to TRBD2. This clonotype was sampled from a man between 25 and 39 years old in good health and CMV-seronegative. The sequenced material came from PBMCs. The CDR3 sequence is CASSGRADTQYF. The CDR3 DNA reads TGTGCCAGCAGCGGGAGGGCGGATACGCAGTATTTT.